This T cell receptor beta chain was documented in a study of T cells after yellow fever vaccination. Study-level information: Preparation of fractions with low cell numbers was performed using SMART-Seq v4 Ultra Low Input. Study results and limitations: Post-booster reappearance was seen for most primary-vaccination clones (around 97% CD4, around 89% CD8). Of the clonotypes, a small share occurred in both CD4 and CD8 compartments.

V gave up 0 bases and J gave up 4 bases, with 11 bases separating them. Germline-derived CDR1 and CDR2 are SGHRS and YFSETQ. There are 15 residues in the CDR3. Many counts were recorded for this clonotype. The antigen remains unidentified. Universal primer sites and UMIs were introduced during 5'RACE template-switching synthesis of TCR cDNA. From the 5' RACE reads, TCRdb called clonotypes with MiXCR, one entry per CDR3 protein. Of about 220,000 distinct CDR3 sequences listed, about 3% were seen once; the top ten hold approximately 3%. Sample: CD4+ T cells sorted from PBMCs, taken 10 days after the yellow fever booster vaccination. The J gene is TRBJ2-1, the V gene TRBV5-1; weak D call: TRBD2 (6 bases). This sequence originates from a man between 18 and 29 years old who received the YFV17D yellow fever vaccine. CDR3 nucleotides: TGCGCCAGCAGCTTGGAGGGACTGGGGTACAATGAGCAGTTCTTC. Translation: CASSLEGLGYNEQFF.